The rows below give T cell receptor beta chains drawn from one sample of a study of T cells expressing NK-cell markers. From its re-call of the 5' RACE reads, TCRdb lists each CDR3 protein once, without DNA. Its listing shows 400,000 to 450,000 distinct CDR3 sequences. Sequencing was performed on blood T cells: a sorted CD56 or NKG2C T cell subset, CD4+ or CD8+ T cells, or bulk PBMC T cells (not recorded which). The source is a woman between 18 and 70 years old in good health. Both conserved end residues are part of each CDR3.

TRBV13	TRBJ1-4	CASSPGQGTSNEKLFF
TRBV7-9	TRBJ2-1	CASSFTGDYEQFF
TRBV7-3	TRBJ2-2	CASSLNSGGNTGELFF
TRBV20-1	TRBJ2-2	CSARERIAGELFF
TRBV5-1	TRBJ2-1	CASSPTSGAVEQFF
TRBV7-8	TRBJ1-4	CASSLDPPGGSEKLFF
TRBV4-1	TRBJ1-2	CASSPPTGFSGYTF
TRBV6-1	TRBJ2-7	CASRPDRGASGEQYF
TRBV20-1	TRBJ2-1	CSAHRKHEQFF
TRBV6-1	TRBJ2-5	CASSGTPVGLSQYF
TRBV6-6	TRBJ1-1	CASSLRLGEAFF
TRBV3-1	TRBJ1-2	CASSQAEIGRTGYTF
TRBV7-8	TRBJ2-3	CASSFSGPQGYF
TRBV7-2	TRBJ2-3	CASSFLRDPDTQYF
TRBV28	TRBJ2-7	CASRKTPYEQYF
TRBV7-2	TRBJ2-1	CASSSGTSGEYEQFF
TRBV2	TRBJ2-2	CASSEVDTGELFF
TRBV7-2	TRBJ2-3	CASGVYTDTQYF
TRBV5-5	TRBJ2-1	CASSLGGLGEQFF
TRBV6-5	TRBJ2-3	CASSYPTGAGTDTQYF
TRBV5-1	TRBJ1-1	CASSLVPPNTEAFF
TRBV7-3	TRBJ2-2	CASSPTGGNTGELFF